This TCR beta chain is drawn from a study of regulatory T cells in long-lasting Graves disease. Trimming took 1 base from V and 0 from J, leaving 12 bases between them. The CDR3 totals 16 residues. The authors built TCR beta libraries using iRepertoire HTBI primers and Arm-PCR of CDR3 regions. One entry per CDR3 protein results from TCRdb running MiXCR on the multiplex PCR reads. The repertoire holds 550,000 to 600,000 distinct CDR3 sequences, with around 15% as singletons. Sample time point: newly diagnosed GD, antithyroid drugs for less than 3 months. Making the TCR library involved RNA that had been extracted from PBMCs. The authors drew patients from an endocrinology department in Xi'an, China. In this sample, this clonotype turned up many times. These data also formed part of another study, on T cells in Graves' hyperthyroidism and ophthalmopathy.

This specimen was peripheral blood mononuclear cells (PBMCs), taken at new diagnosis, from a patient treated with antithyroid drugs. The V and J genes are TRBV12-3 or TRBV12-4 and TRBJ1-1; D not certain. The clonotype comes from a man between 18 and 29 years old with Graves disease. CDR3 in amino acids: CASSLGAGAMNTEAFF. As DNA, the CDR3 is TGTGCCAGCAGTTTAGGGGCCGGAGCGATGAACACTGAAGCTTTCTTT.